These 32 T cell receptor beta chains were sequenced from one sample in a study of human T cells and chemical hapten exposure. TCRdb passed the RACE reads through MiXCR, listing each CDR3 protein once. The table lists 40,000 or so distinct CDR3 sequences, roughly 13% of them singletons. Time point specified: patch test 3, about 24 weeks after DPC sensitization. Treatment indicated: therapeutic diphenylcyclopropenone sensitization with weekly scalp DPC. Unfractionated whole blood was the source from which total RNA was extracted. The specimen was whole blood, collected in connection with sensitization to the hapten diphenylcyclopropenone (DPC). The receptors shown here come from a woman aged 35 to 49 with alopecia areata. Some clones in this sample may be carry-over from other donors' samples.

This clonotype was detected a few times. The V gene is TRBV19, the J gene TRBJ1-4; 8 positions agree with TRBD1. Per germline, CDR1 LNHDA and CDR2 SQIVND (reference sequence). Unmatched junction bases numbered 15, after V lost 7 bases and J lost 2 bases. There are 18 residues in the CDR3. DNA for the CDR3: TGTGCCAGTACGACCACAGGGGGTTTAATATCGACTAATGAAAAACTGTTTTTT. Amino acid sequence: CASTTTGGLISTNEKLFF.

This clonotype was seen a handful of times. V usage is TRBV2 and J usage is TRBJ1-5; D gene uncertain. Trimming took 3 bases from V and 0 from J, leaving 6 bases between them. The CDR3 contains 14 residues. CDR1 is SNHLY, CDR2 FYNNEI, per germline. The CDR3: CASSEMPSNQPQHF. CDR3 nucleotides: TGTGCCAGCAGTGAGATGCCTAGCAATCAGCCCCAGCATTTT.

CDR3 DNA: TGCAGTGCTTGGACTAGCGGATACAATGAGCAGTTCTTC. This codes for CSAWTSGYNEQFF. The rearrangement links TRBV20-1 to TRBJ2-1, with 10 nucleotides matching TRBD2. V shed 5 bases, J shed 4 bases, and the junction held 2 bases outside the gene matches. In germline, CDR1 is DFQATT, CDR2 SNEGSKA (reference sequence). The CDR3 covers 13 residues.

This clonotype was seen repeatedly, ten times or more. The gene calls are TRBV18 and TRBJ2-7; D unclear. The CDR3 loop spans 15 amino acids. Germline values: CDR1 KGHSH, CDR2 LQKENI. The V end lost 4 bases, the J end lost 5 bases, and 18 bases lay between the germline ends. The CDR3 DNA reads TGTGCCAGCTCACACCGAGAAGGTGTAGGCAACGAGCAGTACTTC. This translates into CASSHREGVGNEQYF.

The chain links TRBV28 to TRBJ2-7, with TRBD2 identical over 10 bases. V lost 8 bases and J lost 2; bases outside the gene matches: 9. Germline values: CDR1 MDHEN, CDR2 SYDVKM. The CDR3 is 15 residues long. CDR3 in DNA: TGTGCCAGCCAGGATCTAGCGGGGGTAACCTACGAGCAGTACTTC. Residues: CASQDLAGVTYEQYF.

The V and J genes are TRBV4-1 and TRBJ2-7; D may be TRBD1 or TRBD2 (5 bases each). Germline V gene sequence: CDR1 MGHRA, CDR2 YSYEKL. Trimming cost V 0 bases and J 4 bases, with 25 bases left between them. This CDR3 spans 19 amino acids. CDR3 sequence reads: CASSQDVTLGVGELYEQYF. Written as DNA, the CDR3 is TGCGCCAGCAGCCAAGATGTCACACTAGGCGTGGGGGAATTATACGAGCAGTACTTC.

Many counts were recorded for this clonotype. CDR3 nucleotides: TGTGCCAGCGGGACAGCCTTCGGGGAGCAGTTCTTC. Encoded protein: CASGTAFGEQFF. The rearrangement links TRBV19 to TRBJ2-1; TRBD1 matches 7 bases. J gave up 10 bases and V 9 bases, and 9 bases lay outside the gene matches. The length of the CDR3 is 12 residues. Germline lookup yields CDR1 LNHDA and CDR2 SQIVND (reference sequence).

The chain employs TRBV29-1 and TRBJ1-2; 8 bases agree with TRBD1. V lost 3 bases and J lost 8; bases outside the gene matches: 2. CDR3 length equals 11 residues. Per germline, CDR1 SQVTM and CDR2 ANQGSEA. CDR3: CSVEDRDGYTF. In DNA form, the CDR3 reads TGCAGCGTTGAGGACAGGGACGGCTACACCTTC.

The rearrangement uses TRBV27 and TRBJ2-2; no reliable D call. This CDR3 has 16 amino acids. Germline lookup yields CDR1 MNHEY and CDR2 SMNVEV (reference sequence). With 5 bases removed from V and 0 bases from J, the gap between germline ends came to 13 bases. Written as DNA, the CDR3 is TGTGCCAGCAGTCCCATAAGCAGCGCGAACACCGGGGAGCTGTTTTTT. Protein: CASSPISSANTGELFF.

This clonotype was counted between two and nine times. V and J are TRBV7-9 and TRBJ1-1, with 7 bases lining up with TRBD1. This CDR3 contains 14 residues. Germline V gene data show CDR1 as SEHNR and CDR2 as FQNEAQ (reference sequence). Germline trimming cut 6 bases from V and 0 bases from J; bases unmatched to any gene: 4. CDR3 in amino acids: CASRPTGMNTEAFF. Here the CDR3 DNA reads TGTGCCAGCAGACCGACAGGGATGAACACTGAAGCTTTCTTT. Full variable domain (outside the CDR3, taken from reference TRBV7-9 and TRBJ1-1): DTGVSQNPRHKITKRGQNVTFRCDPISEHNRLYWYRQTLGQGPEFLTYFQNEAQLEKSRLLSDRFSAERPKGSFSTLEIQRTEQGDSAMYLCASRPTGMNTEAFFGQGTRLTVV.

CDR3 in amino acids: CAIRRDKSSGANVLTF. The CDR3 DNA reads TGTGCCATCAGGCGGGATAAAAGCTCTGGGGCCAACGTCCTGACTTTC. The chain joins TRBV10-3 to TRBJ2-6, with a weak D call TRBD2 (6 bases). The germline gives CDR1 ENHRY, CDR2 SYGVKD. Trimming removed 6 bases at V and 0 bases at J, with 12 bases between. The CDR3 is 16 residues long.

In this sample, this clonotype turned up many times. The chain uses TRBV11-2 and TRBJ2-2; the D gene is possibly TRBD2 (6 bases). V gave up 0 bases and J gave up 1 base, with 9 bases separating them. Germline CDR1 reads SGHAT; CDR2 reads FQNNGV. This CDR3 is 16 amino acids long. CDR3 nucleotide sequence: TGTGCCAGCAGCTTAGATCGAGCGGGGAACACCGGGGAGCTGTTTTTT. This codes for CASSLDRAGNTGELFF.

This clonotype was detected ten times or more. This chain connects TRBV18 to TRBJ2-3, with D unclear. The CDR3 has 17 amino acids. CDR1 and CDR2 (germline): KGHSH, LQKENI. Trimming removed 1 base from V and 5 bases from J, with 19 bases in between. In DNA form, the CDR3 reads TGTGCCAGCTCACCACGGCGTCTCCAACCGACATTAGATACGCAGTATTTT. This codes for CASSPRRLQPTLDTQYF.

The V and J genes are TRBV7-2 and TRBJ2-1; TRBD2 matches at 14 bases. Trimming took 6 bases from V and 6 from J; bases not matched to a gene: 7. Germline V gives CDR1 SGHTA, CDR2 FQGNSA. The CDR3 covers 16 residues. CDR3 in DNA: TGTGCCAGCAGTCGAGGACTAGCGGGAGGCCTCAATGAGCAGTTCTTC. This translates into CASSRGLAGGLNEQFF.

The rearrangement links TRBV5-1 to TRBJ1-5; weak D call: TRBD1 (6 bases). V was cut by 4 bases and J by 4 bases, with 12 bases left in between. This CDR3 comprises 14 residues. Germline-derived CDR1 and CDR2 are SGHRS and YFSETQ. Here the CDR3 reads CASSLTTGNQPQHF. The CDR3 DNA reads TGCGCCAGCAGCCTGACGACAGGTAATCAGCCCCAGCATTTT.

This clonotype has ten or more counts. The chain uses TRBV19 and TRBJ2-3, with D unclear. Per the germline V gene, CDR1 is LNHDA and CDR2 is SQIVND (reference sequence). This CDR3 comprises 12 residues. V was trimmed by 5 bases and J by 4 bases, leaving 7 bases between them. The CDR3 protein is CASSPPADTQYF. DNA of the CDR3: TGTGCCAGTAGTCCCCCAGCAGATACGCAGTATTTT. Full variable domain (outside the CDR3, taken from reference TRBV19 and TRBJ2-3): DGGITQSPKYLFRKEGQNVTLSCEQNLNHDAMYWYRQDPGQGLRLIYYSQIVNDFQKGDIAEGYSVSREKKESFPLTVTSAQKNPTAFYLCASSPPADTQYFGPGTRLTVL.

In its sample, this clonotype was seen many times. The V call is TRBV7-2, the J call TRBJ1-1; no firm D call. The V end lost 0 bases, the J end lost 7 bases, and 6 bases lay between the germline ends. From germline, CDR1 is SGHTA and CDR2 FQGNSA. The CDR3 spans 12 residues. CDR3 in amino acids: CASSLAPGEAFF. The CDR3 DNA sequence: TGTGCCAGCAGCTTAGCGCCCGGTGAAGCTTTCTTT.

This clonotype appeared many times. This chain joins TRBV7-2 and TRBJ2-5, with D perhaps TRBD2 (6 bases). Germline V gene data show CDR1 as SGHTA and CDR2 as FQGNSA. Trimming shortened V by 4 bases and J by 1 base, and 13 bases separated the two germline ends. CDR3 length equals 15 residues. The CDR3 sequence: CASSSRGPSQETQYF. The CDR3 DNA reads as TGTGCCAGCAGCTCGCGGGGACCGAGCCAAGAGACCCAGTACTTC.

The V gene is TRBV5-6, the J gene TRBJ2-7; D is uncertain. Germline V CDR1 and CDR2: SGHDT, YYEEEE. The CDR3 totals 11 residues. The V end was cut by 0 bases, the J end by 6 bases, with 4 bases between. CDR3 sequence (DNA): TGTGCCAGCAGCTTGGGGGGCGAGCAGTACTTC. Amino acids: CASSLGGEQYF.

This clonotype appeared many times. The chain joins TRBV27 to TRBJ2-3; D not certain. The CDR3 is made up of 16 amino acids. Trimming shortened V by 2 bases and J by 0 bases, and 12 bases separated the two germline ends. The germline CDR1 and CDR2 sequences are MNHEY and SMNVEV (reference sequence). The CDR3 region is CASSLQGRPSTDTQYF. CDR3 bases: TGTGCCAGCAGTTTACAAGGCAGACCAAGCACAGATACGCAGTATTTT.

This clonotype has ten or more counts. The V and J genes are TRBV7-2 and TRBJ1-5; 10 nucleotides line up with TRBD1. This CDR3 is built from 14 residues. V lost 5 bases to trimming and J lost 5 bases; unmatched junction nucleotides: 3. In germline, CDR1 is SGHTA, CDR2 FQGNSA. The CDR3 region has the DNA TGTGCCAGCAGCAACGGACAGGGGGATCAGCCCCAGCATTTT. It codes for CASSNGQGDQPQHF.

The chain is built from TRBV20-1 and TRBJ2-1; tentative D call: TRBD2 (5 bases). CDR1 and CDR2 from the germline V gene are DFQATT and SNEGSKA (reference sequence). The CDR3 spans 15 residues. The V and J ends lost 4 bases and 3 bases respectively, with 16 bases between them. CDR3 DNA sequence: TGCAGTGCTAAGCCACCTGGCGGGTTCTACAATGAGCAGTTCTTC. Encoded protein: CSAKPPGGFYNEQFF.

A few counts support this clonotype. The CDR3 sequence is CASSVASLARDEQYF. As DNA, the CDR3 is TGTGCCAGCAGCGTAGCTAGCCTAGCGAGGGACGAGCAGTACTTC. V and J are TRBV9 and TRBJ2-7; D might be TRBD2 (6 bases). The germline CDR1 and CDR2 sequences are SGDLS and YYNGEE. Trimming removed 0 bases from V and 5 bases from J, with 15 bases in between. This CDR3 comprises 15 residues. Based on the CDR3 plus reference TRBV9 and TRBJ2-7, the full variable domain is DSGVTQTPKHLITATGQRVTLRCSPRSGDLSVYWYQQSLDQGLQFLIQYYNGEERAKGNILERFSAQQFPDLHSELNLSSLELGDSALYFCASSVASLARDEQYFGPGTRLTVT.

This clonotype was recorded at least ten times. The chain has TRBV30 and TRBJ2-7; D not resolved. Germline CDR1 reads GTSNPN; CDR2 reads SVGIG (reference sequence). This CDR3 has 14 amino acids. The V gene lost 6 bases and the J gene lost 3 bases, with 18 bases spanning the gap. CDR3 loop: CACPKAARSYEQYF. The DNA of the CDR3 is TGTGCCTGCCCGAAGGCAGCCCGGAGCTACGAGCAGTACTTC.

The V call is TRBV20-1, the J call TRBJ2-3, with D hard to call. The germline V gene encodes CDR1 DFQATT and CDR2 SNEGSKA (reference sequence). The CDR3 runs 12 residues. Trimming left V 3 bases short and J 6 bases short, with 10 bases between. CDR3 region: CSARQPMDTQYF. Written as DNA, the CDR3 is TGCAGTGCTAGGCAGCCTATGGATACGCAGTATTTT.

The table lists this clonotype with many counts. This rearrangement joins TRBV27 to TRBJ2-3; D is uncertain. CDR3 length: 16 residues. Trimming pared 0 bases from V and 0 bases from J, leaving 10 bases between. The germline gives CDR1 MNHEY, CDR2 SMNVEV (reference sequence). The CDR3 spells CASSLSVVSSTDTQYF. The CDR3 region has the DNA TGTGCCAGCAGTTTATCGGTAGTGTCTAGCACAGATACGCAGTATTTT.

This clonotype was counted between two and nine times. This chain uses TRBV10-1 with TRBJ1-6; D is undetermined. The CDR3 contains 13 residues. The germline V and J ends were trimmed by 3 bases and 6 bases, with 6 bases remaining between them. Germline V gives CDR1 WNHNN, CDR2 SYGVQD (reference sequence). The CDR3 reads CASSDRANSPLHF. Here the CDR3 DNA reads TGCGCCAGCAGTGACAGAGCTAATTCACCCCTCCACTTT.

CDR3 nucleotide sequence: TGTGCCAGCAGCTTCGGTGTTGCCAACGTCCTGACTTTC. Translating it yields CASSFGVANVLTF. The chain joins TRBV11-2 to TRBJ2-6; D unresolved. The V end was cut by 3 bases, the J end by 7 bases, with 7 bases between. The length of the CDR3 is 13 residues. Per the germline V gene, CDR1 is SGHAT and CDR2 is FQNNGV.

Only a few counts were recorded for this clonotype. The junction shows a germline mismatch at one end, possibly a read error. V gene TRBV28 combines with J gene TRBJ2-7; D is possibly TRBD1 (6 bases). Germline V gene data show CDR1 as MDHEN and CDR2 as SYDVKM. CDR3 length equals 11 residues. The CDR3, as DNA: TGCTCACACGGGACACTTTACGAGCAGTACTTC. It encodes CSHGTLYEQYF. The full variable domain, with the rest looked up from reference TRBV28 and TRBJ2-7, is DVKVTQSSRYLVKRTGEKVFLECVQDMDHENMFWYRQDPGLGLRLIYFSYDVKMKEKGDIPEGYSVSREKKERFSLILESASTNQTSMYLCSHGTLYEQYFGPGTRLTVT.

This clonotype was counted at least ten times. Written as DNA, the CDR3 is TGTGCCAGTACCGACTGGGGGAACTATGGCTACACCTTC. It codes for CASTDWGNYGYTF. The rearrangement uses TRBV19 and TRBJ1-2; D might be TRBD1 (5 bases). This CDR3 spans 13 amino acids. V was pared by 7 bases and J by 2 bases, with 11 bases between. In germline, CDR1 is LNHDA, CDR2 SQIVND (reference sequence).

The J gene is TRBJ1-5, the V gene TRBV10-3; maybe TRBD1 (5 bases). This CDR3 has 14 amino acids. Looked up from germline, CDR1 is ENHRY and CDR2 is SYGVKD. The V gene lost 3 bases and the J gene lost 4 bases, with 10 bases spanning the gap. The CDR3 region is CAISDNRGNQPQHF. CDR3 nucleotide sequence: TGTGCCATCAGTGATAATCGGGGGAATCAGCCCCAGCATTTT.

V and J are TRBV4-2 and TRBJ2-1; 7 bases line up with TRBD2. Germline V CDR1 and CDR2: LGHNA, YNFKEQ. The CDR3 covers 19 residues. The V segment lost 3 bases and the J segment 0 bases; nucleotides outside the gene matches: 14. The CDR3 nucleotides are TGTGCCAGCAGCCACCCTATCTATCCCGGGACTACCTCCTACAATGAGCAGTTCTTC. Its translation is CASSHPIYPGTTSYNEQFF.